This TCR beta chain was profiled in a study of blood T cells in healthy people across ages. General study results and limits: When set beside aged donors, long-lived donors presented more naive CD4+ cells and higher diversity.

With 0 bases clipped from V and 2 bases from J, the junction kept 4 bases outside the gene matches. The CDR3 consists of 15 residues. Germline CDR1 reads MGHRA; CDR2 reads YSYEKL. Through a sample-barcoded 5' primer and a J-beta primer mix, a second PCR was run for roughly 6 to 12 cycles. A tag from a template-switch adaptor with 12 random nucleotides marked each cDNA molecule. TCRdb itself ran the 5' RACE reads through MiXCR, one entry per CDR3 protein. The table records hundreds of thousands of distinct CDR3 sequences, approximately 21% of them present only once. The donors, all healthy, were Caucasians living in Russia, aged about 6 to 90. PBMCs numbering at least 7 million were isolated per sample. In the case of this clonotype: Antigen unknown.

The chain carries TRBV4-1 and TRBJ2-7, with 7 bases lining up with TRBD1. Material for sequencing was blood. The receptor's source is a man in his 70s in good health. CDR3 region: CASSQDLGQTYEQYF. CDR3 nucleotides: TGCGCCAGCAGCCAAGACCTGGGACAGACCTACGAGCAGTACTTC.